These 17 T cell receptor beta chains share one sample of origin, sequenced in a study of T cell changes during pregnancy in multiple sclerosis. TCRdb's copy holds only in-frame clones and misses some; the assay was immunoSEQ multiplex PCR. Found here are under 100,000 clones, 90% to 95% of them singletons; the top ten hold 0.85% to 1.3%. The sample consisted of peripheral blood, taken in the second trimester of pregnancy. Every receptor here comes from a female donor with multiple sclerosis, enrolled in a pregnancy study.

This clone was observed a single time. The V call is TRBV30, the J call TRBJ1-2; the D is unclear. The CDR3 has 11 amino acids. Germline lookup yields CDR1 GTSNPN and CDR2 SVGIG (reference sequence). The germline V and J ends were trimmed by 0 bases and 5 bases, with 4 bases remaining between them. CDR3 DNA sequence: TGTGCCTGGAGTGTACTATATGGCTACACCTTC. Protein: CAWSVLYGYTF. Supplemented by reference TRBV30 and TRBJ1-2, the full variable domain reads SQTIHQWPATLVQPVGSPLSLECTVEGTSNPNLYWYRQAAGRGLQLLFYSVGIGQISSEVPQNLSASRPQDRQFILSSKKLLLSDSGFYLCAWSVLYGYTFGSGTRLTVV.

The chain carries TRBV19 and TRBJ2-2, with D unclear. This CDR3 has 11 amino acids. The germline CDR1 and CDR2 sequences are LNHDA and SQIVND (reference sequence). V was clipped by 11 bases and J by 4 bases, with 8 bases between them. The CDR3 coding sequence is TGTGCCTGCAGATTCACCGGGGAGCTGTTTTTT. Residues: CACRFTGELFF.

The chain links TRBV18 to TRBJ2-2; 8 positions match TRBD1. CDR1 KGHSH and CDR2 LQKENI come from the germline V gene. The junction had 3 bases not matched to a gene; V was cut back by 3 bases and J by 0 bases. The CDR3 is 16 amino acids. CDR3 region: CASSPRQGTNTGELFF. Here the CDR3 DNA reads TGTGCCAGCTCACCCAGACAGGGGACGAACACCGGGGAGCTGTTTTTT.

This chain connects TRBV27 to TRBJ2-3; TRBD2 aligns across 7 bases. The CDR3 has 13 amino acids. V lost 7 bases, J lost 1 base, and 2 bases stayed unmatched. Germline V gene lookup returns CDR1 MNHEY and CDR2 SMNVEV (reference sequence). CDR3 region: CASTREGTDTQYF. CDR3 in DNA: TGTGCCAGCACTCGGGAGGGCACAGATACGCAGTATTTT.

In the case of this clone: The junction shows a germline mismatch at one end, possibly a read error. The chain employs TRBV4-1 and TRBJ1-2; D remains ambiguous. CDR1 is MGHRA and CDR2 is YSYEKL in the germline V gene. There are 16 residues in the CDR3. The CDR3 sequence is CASSQDFGRGFVGTLF. The CDR3, as DNA: TGCGCCAGCAGCCAAGATTTTGGGAGAGGTTTTGTAGGCACCCTTTTC.

This clone was picked up one time. V gene TRBV28 combines with J gene TRBJ2-7, with 8 bases that match TRBD2. The trim removed 8 bases at V and 6 bases at J, leaving 9 bases unmatched. The CDR3 spans 13 residues. Germline V CDR1 and CDR2: MDHEN, SYDVKM. This CDR3 is CASLDGRVPEQYF. The DNA for the CDR3 is TGTGCCAGCCTTGACGGGAGGGTACCCGAGCAGTACTTC. The full variable domain, rest sourced from reference TRBV28 and TRBJ2-7, is DVKVTQSSRYLVKRTGEKVFLECVQDMDHENMFWYRQDPGLGLRLIYFSYDVKMKEKGDIPEGYSVSREKKERFSLILESASTNQTSMYLCASLDGRVPEQYFGPGTRLTVT.

The chain recombines TRBV5-1 with TRBJ2-7, with 7 bases fitting TRBD2. This CDR3 is built from 14 residues. Germline CDR1 SGHRS, CDR2 YFSETQ. V gave up 2 bases and J gave up 5 bases; unmatched junction bases: 7. The CDR3 region has the DNA TGCGCCAGCAGCTTCGGGGGGAGCGGAAACGAGCAGTACTTC. This sequence encodes CASSFGGSGNEQYF.

V is TRBV7-2 and J is TRBJ2-1; 8 bases fit TRBD2. The CDR3 consists of 15 residues. Germline trimming cut 5 bases from V and 6 bases from J; bases unmatched to any gene: 9. The germline CDR1 and CDR2 sequences are SGHTA and FQGNSA. As DNA, the CDR3 is TGTGCCAGCAGCCGTACTAGCGGTGCAGTCAATGAGCAGTTCTTC. Encoded protein: CASSRTSGAVNEQFF.

The chain couples TRBV7-9 to TRBJ1-2; no clear D gene. Germline CDR1 is SEHNR and CDR2 is FQNEAQ (reference sequence). This CDR3 has 16 residues. Deletions cut 1 base from V and 6 bases from J, with 18 bases between. The CDR3 bases are TGTGCCAGCAGCTTAGGATGGGAGAGGATAACGGATGGCTACACCTTC. This sequence encodes CASSLGWERITDGYTF.

The chain recombines TRBV4-1 with TRBJ2-7, with 9 bases identical to TRBD2. The CDR3 has 18 residues. Germline V gene sequence: CDR1 MGHRA, CDR2 YSYEKL. Trimming removed 0 bases from V and 3 bases from J; junction bases left unmatched: 12. DNA of the CDR3: TGCGCCAGCAGCCAAGAAAGAGCCGGAACTAGCGGGTACTACGAGCAGTACTTC. It specifies CASSQERAGTSGYYEQYF.

A note on this clone: Additional DNA sequences in this sample encode the identical CDR3. The chain uses TRBV27 and TRBJ2-1; D is undetermined. The CDR3 loop spans 11 amino acids. Between the trimmed V and J ends, which lost 6 bases and 4 bases, there was a span of 4 bases. Germline V gene lookup returns CDR1 MNHEY and CDR2 SMNVEV (reference sequence). The DNA of the CDR3 is TGTGCCAGCAGGTATTACAATGAGCAGTTCTTC. It codes for CASRYYNEQFF.

The chain uses TRBV6-1 and TRBJ1-1; 10 bases match TRBD1. J was trimmed by 5 bases and V by 5 bases; bases with no gene match: 5. The CDR3 length is 14 residues. The germline V gene encodes CDR1 MNHNS and CDR2 SASEGT. CDR3 coding DNA: TGTGCCAGCAGTTCGGGACAGGGGAGAACTGAAGCTTTCTTT. Translated: CASSSGQGRTEAFF.

The chain carries TRBV6-1 and TRBJ1-4; D gene unclear. Trimming removed 9 bases from V and 7 bases from J, with 18 bases in between. The CDR3 extends over 14 amino acids. Germline-derived CDR1 and CDR2 are MNHNS and SASEGT. DNA of the CDR3: TGTGCCAGTTGCCCCGGCACAGCCAGTGAAAAACTGTTTTTT. It codes for CASCPGTASEKLFF.

There are a few counts of this clone. The chain employs TRBV6-6 and TRBJ1-1, with D tentatively TRBD1 (6 bases). Germline CDR1 MNHNY, CDR2 SVGAGI (reference sequence). The CDR3 is 12 amino acids. V shed 10 bases and J shed 12 bases, with 21 bases lying between them. Here the CDR3 reads CATRGGQALSFF. The CDR3 region has the DNA TGTGCCACCCGGGGGGGCCAGGCCCTTTCTTTCTTT.

The chain combines TRBV2 with TRBJ2-1, with D tentatively TRBD2 (6 bases). Germline-derived CDR1 and CDR2 are SNHLY and FYNNEI. V was trimmed by 2 bases and J by 6 bases, leaving 14 bases between them. The CDR3 runs 15 residues. CDR3 region: CASSEIGGSSNEQFF. The CDR3 region has the DNA TGTGCCAGCAGTGAAATTGGAGGGAGTTCCAATGAGCAGTTCTTC.

This clone was recorded many times. The chain has TRBV19 and TRBJ2-1, with D possibly matching TRBD1 (6 bases). This CDR3 has 13 residues. Trimming shortened V by 3 bases and J by 6 bases, and 9 bases separated the two germline ends. Germline V gene lookup returns CDR1 LNHDA and CDR2 SQIVND (reference sequence). The CDR3: CASSMGAGNEQFF. Written as DNA, the CDR3 is TGTGCCAGTAGTATGGGGGCGGGCAATGAGCAGTTCTTC.

This sequence joins TRBV30 and TRBJ1-2; D perhaps matches TRBD1 (6 bases). This CDR3 region has 14 residues. From germline, CDR1 is GTSNPN and CDR2 SVGIG (reference sequence). V was clipped by 2 bases and J by 6 bases, with 16 bases between them. CDR3 nucleotides: TGTGCCTGGAGTTGGGACAATGACATTAATGGCTACACCTTC. This encodes CAWSWDNDINGYTF.